By frequency in the sample, the clone carrying this T cell receptor (beta chain) is medium-sized (0.01 to 0.1%). Its antigen is not known. Full-length variable regions came from constant-region reverse primers plus semi-nested Nested Universal Primer A PCR. From the 5' RACE reads, TCRdb called clonotypes with MiXCR, one entry per CDR3 protein. The sample consists of about 10,000 distinct CDR3 sequences, over 25% of them appearing once. V dropped 4 bases and J dropped 7 bases, with 7 bases sitting between them. The CDR3 sequence is 10 residues long. In germline, CDR1 is SQVTM, CDR2 ANQGSEA. Study-wide results and caveats: In terms of TCR gene usage, tumor memory CD4+ T cells clustered together with blood and lymph node memory CD4+ cells, as well as with lymph node naive CD4+ cells.

Treg sorting used a CD4+CD25+CD127-/low gate. Sequences were obtained from Tregs sorted from a lymph node. The origin of this receptor is a female donor with breast cancer. The rearrangement joins TRBV29-1 to TRBJ1-1; D is ambiguous. The CDR3 region is CSVVGSEAFF. The CDR3 nucleotides are TGCAGCGTTGTGGGGAGTGAAGCTTTCTTT.